This record concerns one TCR beta chain sequence. The sample is drawn from a study of blood T cell repertoires in COVID-19. The wider study: In each case, the material was cDNA or gDNA derived from T cells, B-cell-depleted T cells, or PBMCs.

TCRdb keeps only in-frame clones here, not all; method: immunoSEQ multiplex PCR. Among about 140,000 clones listed, around 89% were seen once. The CDR3 is made up of 16 amino acids. Trimming cost V 0 bases and J 1 base, with 11 bases left between them. Germline V gene data show CDR1 as SGHTA and CDR2 as FQGTGA. The TCR originated in a man aged 60 to 69 with active or convalescent COVID-19. The specimen was peripheral blood. This chain uses TRBV7-3 with TRBJ2-3; the D gene is possibly TRBD1 (6 bases). CDR3 region: CASSLTGAQGTDTQYF. CDR3 nucleotide sequence: TGTGCCAGCAGCTTAACGGGGGCACAGGGCACAGATACGCAGTATTTT.